Given below is one TCR beta chain in context. This clone was seen more than once but under ten times. Which antigen it targets is not known. Within one base of it there is no much larger clone, and no base qualities were kept. The High Capacity cDNA Reverse Transcription Kit was used to reverse transcribe all of the isolated RNA, meaning that expressed TCRB transcripts were what got sequenced. Naive, central memory and regulatory T cell samples underwent deep immunoSEQ sequencing, averaging around 4 million total reads per sample. After sorted cells were lysed in RLT buffer, RNA was extracted with DNase-treated RNeasy Micro or Mini kits, with the choice depending on cell number. Each cell subset was processed separately to prevent cross-contamination, with patient and healthy donor samples processed together. TCRB sequences were amplified from cDNA with the immunoSEQ multiplex PCR, producing 87-bp fragments spanning the CDR3 region. Sequencing of the amplicons was done on the Illumina HiSeq platform. The study's processing was this. Synthetic template baselines were used to correct PCR bias computationally, reads within Hamming distance 2 were collapsed together, and singletons that could not be merged were discarded. Reads were aligned to IMGT to assign V, D and J genes, CDR3 length, and insertions or deletions at six rearrangement sites. Within each subset, clonotype counts were normalized to sorted cell number, and only after that were true diversity and Gini coefficients computed with the tcR R package. The overlap coefficient, calculated on TCRB nucleotide sequences, was used to measure repertoire sharing. Out-of-frame TCRB sequences from naive cells were analyzed to stand in for the pre-selection repertoire. TCRdb re-hosts the immuneACCESS table, in-frame sequences only. Its copies lack some clones; in the studies checked, an unresolved V gene accounts for under half of them, and the cause for the rest is not known. The DNA gave D and trimming, while V, J and clone size come from that table. The sample table holds about 650,000 clones, of which around 12% were seen once. The ten biggest clones cover 0.09% to 0.15% of the sample.

The sample belongs to a study of beta chain features in type 1 diabetes (dated by TCRdb to the late 2010s). Regarding the research as a whole: Patients and healthy donors did not differ in mean age, gender distribution, total cell number or subset yield. A total of roughly 100 million sorted cells were examined across all samples, and a strong correlation was observed between cell number per subset and RNA yield. The study compared TCRB repertoires of sorted circulating CD4+ T cell subsets between recently diagnosed type 1 diabetes patients and matched healthy donors. Regulatory and stem cell-like memory subsets were isolated from only 8 patients and roughly 8 healthy donors, whereas naive and central memory subsets came from all 30 or so donors.

Overall study results and their limits: Naive, central memory and regulatory TCRB repertoires appeared more similar among patients than among healthy donors. At VDJ recombination sites, type 1 diabetes patients had fewer insertions and more deleted nucleotides, which implies abnormalities in thymic rearrangement. Type 1 diabetes patients showed a moderate but significant shortening of TCRB CDR3 length in all four CD4+ subsets. Shorter templates might have been favored by PCR, but patient and control samples were amplified and corrected together, so both groups would have been affected equally by any skew. Only small numbers of individuals were included in the HLA sub-analyses, which left unresolved whether HLA type had any influence on TCRB rearrangement. Sequencing cDNA rather than genomic DNA could over-represent highly expressing activated cells, although activation and CD3 levels did not differ between groups.

From the germline V gene, CDR1 is SQVTM and CDR2 is ANQGSEA. V ends up 1 base short and J 8 bases short, with an unmatched junction base count of 4. Reading from cysteine to phenylalanine, the CDR3 counts 13 amino acids. Only the CDR3 part of the read is kept: 39 bases, read in frame from the first base. Each donor gave one peripheral blood draw, averaging roughly 100 mL, which was collected into heparinised tubes. A BD FACSAria II was used to sort naive, central memory, regulatory and stem cell-like memory CD4+ T cells with a panel that included CD45RO, CCR7, CD25, CD127, CD95 and CD27. A purity above 98% was achieved for all sorted populations. PBMCs were isolated right away by Lymphoprep density gradient centrifugation and were stained directly, without culture. So that batch effects would be minimized, each experiment stained and sorted samples in pairs, pairing one healthy donor with one patient.

This chain joins TRBV29-1 to TRBJ2-1; 8 central nucleotides agree with TRBD2. This TCR derives from a man younger than 40 with type 1 diabetes. Sequences were obtained from naive CD4+ T cells from blood. The cell subset or site label of this sample denotes: true naive CD4+ T cells. The nucleotides read TGCAGCGTTGAAGGAAGGACTAGCCATGAGCAGTTCTTC. This translates into CSVEGRTSHEQFF.